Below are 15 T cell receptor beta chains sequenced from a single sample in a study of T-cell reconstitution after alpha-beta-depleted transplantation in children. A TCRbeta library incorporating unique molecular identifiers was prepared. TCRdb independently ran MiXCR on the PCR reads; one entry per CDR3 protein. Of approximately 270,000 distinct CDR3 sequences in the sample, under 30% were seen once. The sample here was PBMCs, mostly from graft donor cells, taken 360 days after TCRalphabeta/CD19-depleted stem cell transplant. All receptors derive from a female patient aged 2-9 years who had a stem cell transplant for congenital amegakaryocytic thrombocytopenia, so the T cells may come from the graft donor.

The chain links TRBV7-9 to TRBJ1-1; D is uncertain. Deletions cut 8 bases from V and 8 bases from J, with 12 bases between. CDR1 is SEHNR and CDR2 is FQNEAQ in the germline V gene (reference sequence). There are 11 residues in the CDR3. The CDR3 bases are TGTGCCAGCGGGTGGGATACAGAAGCTTTCTTT. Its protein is CASGWDTEAFF.

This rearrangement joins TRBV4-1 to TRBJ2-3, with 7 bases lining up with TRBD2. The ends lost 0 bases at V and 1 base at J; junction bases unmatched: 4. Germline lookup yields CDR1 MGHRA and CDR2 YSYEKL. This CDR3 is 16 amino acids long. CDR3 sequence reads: CASSQDGGGRTDTQYF. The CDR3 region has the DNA TGCGCCAGCAGCCAAGATGGGGGGGGACGCACAGATACGCAGTATTTT.

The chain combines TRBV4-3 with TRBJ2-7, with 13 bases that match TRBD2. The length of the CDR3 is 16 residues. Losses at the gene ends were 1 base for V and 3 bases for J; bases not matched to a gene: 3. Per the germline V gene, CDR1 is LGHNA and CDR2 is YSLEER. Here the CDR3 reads CASSQVRTSGSYEQYF. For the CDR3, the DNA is TGCGCCAGCAGCCAAGTACGGACTAGCGGGAGCTACGAGCAGTACTTC.

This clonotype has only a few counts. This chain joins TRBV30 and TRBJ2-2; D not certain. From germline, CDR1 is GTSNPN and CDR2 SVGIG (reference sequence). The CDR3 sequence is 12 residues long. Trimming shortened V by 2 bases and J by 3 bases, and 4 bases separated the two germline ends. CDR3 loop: CAWSPDTGELFF. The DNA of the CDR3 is TGTGCCTGGAGTCCAGACACCGGGGAGCTGTTTTTT.

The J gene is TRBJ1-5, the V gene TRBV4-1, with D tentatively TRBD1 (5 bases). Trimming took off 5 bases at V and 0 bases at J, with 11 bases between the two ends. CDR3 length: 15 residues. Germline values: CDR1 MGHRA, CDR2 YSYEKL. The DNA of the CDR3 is TGCGCCAGCAGCGGACACAGGCATAGCAATCAGCCCCAGCATTTT. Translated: CASSGHRHSNQPQHF.

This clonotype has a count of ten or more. The CDR3 region has the DNA TGCGCCAGCAGCCAATTTTATGTCCCGGGGGCCCTCACAGATACGCAGTATTTT. Its protein is CASSQFYVPGALTDTQYF. The chain joins TRBV4-1 to TRBJ2-3, with D possibly being TRBD1 or TRBD2 (6 bases each). The CDR3 runs 18 residues. Per the germline V gene, CDR1 is MGHRA and CDR2 is YSYEKL. The V gene lost 2 bases and the J gene lost 2 bases, with 20 bases spanning the gap.

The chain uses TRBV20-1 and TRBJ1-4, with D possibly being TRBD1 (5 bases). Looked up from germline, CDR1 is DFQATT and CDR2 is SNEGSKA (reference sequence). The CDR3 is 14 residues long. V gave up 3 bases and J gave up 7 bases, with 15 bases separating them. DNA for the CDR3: TGCAGTGCTAGGGCCGCGAGGGGTGGTGAAAAACTGTTTTTT. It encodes CSARAARGGEKLFF.

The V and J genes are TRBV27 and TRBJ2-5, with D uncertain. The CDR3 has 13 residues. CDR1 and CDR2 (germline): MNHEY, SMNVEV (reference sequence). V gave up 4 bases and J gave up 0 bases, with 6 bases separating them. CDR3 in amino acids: CASSYLDQETQYF. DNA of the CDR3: TGTGCCAGCAGTTACCTAGACCAAGAGACCCAGTACTTC.

The CDR3 DNA follows: TGTGCCATCAGCTCGTCTACAGGGCGAACTAATGAAAAACTGTTTTTT. It translates to CAISSSTGRTNEKLFF. The chain carries TRBV10-3 and TRBJ1-4, with D perhaps matching TRBD1 (6 bases). V was shortened by 6 bases and J by 1 base, with 15 bases between the two germline ends. Per the germline V gene, CDR1 is ENHRY and CDR2 is SYGVKD. The CDR3 sequence is 16 residues long.

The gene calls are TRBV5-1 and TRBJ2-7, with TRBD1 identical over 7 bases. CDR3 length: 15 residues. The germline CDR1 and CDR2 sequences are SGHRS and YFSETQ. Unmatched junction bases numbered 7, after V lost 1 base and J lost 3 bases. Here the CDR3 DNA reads TGCGCCAGCAGCTTGCTCCCGGGACAGTACTACGAGCAGTACTTC. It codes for CASSLLPGQYYEQYF.

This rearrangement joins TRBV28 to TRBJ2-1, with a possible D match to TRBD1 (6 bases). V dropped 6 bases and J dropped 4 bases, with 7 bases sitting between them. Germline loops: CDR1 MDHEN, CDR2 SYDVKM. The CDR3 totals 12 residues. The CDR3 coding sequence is TGTGCCAGCAGAACAGGGTACAATGAGCAGTTCTTC. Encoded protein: CASRTGYNEQFF. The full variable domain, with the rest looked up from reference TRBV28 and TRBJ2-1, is DVKVTQSSRYLVKRTGEKVFLECVQDMDHENMFWYRQDPGLGLRLIYFSYDVKMKEKGDIPEGYSVSREKKERFSLILESASTNQTSMYLCASRTGYNEQFFGPGTRLTVL.

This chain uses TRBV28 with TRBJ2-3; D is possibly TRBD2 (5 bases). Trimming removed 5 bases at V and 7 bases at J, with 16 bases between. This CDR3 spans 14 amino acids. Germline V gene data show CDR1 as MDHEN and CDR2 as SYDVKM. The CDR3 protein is CASSQTIKVHTQYF. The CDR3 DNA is TGTGCCAGCAGTCAGACTATTAAAGTACATACGCAGTATTTT.

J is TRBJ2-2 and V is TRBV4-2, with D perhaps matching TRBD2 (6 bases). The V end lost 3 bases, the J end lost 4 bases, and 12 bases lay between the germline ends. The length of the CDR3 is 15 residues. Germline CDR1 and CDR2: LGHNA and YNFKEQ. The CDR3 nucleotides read TGTGCCAGCAGCCATTCACCGGAGGGCACCGGGGAGCTGTTTTTT. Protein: CASSHSPEGTGELFF.

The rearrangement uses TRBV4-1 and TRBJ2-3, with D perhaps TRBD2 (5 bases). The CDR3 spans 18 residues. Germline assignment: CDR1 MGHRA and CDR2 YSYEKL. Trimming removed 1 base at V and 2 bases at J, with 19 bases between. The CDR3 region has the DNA TGCGCCAGCAGCCAAGCAGCCGGGGTGGTGGGAAACACAGATACGCAGTATTTT. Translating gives CASSQAAGVVGNTDTQYF.

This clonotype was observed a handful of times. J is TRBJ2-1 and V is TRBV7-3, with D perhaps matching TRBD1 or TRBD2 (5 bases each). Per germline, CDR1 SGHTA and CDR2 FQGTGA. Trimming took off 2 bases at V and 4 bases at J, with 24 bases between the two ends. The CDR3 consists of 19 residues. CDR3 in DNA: TGTGCCAGCAGCTTATCTGTCCCTCGGGGCCCCAACCTATACAATGAGCAGTTCTTC. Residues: CASSLSVPRGPNLYNEQFF.